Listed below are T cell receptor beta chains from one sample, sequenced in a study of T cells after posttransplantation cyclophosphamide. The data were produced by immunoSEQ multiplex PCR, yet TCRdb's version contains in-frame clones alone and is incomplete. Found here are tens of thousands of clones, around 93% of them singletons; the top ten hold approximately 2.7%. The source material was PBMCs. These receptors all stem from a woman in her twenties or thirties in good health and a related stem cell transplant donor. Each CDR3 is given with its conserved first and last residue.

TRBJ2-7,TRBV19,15,CASSPSQGITYEQYF
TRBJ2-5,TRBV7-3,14,CASSPAAFQETQYF
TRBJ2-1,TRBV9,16,CASSVGAPGRLNEQFF
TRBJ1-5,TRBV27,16,CASSPRTAYSNQPQHF
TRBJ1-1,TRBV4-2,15,CASSHLGTGGTEAFF
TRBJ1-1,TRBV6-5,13,CASSFRDDTEAFF
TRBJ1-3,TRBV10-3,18,CAISERGRELHSGNTIYF
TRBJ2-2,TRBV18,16,CASSPPQGWSTGELFF
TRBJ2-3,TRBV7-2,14,CASSWGQTTDTQYF
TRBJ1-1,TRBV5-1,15,CASSKRTGDNTEAFF
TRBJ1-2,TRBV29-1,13,CSVTGGKNYGYTF
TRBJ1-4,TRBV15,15,CATSAGAGSNEKLFF
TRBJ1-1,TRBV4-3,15,CASSQVGTENTEAFF
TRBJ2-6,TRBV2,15,CASSEVQAGANVLTF
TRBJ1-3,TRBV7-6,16,CASSWAGQGGGNTIYF
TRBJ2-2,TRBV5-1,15,CASRSRPGGTGELFF
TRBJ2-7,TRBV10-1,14,CRWDLAAISYEQYF
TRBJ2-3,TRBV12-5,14,CASGWLPGTDTQYF
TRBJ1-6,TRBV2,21,CASSELRGQLSLSSYNSPLHF
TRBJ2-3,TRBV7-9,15,CASSFYGTGTDTQYF
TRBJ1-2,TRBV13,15,CASSQGTGNNYGYTF
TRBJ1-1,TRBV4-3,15,CASSQGGQGRAEAFF
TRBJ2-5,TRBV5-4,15,CASSFASGAQETQYF
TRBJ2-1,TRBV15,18,CATSSPPHGTALYNEQFF
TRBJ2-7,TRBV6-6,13,CAVDRDGTYEQYF
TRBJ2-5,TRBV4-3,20,CASSQDFIDIAGGPGETQYF
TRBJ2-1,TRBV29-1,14,CSVEGGDRYNEQFF
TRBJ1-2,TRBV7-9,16,CASSSPDRDVNYGYTF
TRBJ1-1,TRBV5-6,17,CASSLHATIRVSTEAFF
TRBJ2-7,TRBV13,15,CASSLPGGGAYEQYF
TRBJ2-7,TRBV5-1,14,CASSPEGSSYEQYF
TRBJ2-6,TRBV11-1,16,CASSYWTVSGANVLTF
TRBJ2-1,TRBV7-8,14,CASSLAVGNHEQFF
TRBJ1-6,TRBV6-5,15,CASSWGTGRYSPLHF
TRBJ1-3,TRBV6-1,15,CASSEGAPSGNTIYF
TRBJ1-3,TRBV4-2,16,CASSRNRGRTGNTIYF
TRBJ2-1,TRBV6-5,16,CASSYHTSGGTLRQFF